This is a list of T cell receptor beta chains from one sample in a study of blood T cell repertoires in COVID-19. The table came from immunoSEQ multiplex PCR; TCRdb's copy has only in-frame clones and leaves some out. Of about 160,000 clones in the sample, over 65% were seen once. Sequencing input: peripheral blood. All receptors derive from a man in his 70s with acute or convalescent COVID-19. Both conserved end residues are part of each CDR3. The D gene is left open where the match is weak. The size entry is marked missing in some rows and otherwise reads once, few, many or a size class.

V,D,size,J,CDR3,DNA
TRBV9,NA,NA,TRBJ1-2,CASSVDRDYGYTF,TGTGCCAGCAGCGTAGACAGGGACTATGGCTACACCTTC
TRBV11-3,NA,NA,TRBJ2-2,CASSPHDSNTGELFF,TGTGCCAGCAGCCCCCATGACAGCAACACCGGGGAGCTGTTTTTT
TRBV5-8,TRBD1,NA,TRBJ2-5,CASSFTGQPQETQYF,TGTGCCAGCAGCTTCACGGGACAGCCCCAAGAGACCCAGTACTTC
TRBV21-1,NA,NA,TRBJ2-1,CASSNGTSGTQGGNEQFF,TGTGCCAGCAGCAATGGGACTAGCGGTACCCAAGGAGGAAATGAGCAGTTCTTC
TRBV28,TRBD1,NA,TRBJ1-5,CASSLWGQSDQPQHF,TGTGCCAGCAGTTTATGGGGACAGTCCGATCAGCCCCAGCATTTT
TRBV28,NA,NA,TRBJ2-3,CASSPGSTRDTQYF,TGTGCCAGCAGTCCAGGGTCGACGCGGGATACGCAGTATTTT
TRBV7-8,TRBD2,NA,TRBJ2-1,CASSPVGRAPYNEQFF,TGTGCCAGCAGCCCAGTCGGGAGGGCCCCCTACAATGAGCAGTTCTTC
TRBV7-8,NA,few,TRBJ2-2,CASSLDGNRRAGELFF,TGTGCCAGCAGCCTAGACGGAAACAGGCGTGCCGGGGAGCTGTTTTTT
TRBV6-1,TRBD2,NA,TRBJ2-1,CASSDTAGGPAEQFF,TGTGCCAGCAGTGACACAGCGGGGGGGCCTGCTGAGCAGTTCTTC
TRBV6-5,TRBD1,NA,TRBJ2-6,CASSSGTASGANVLTF,TGTGCCAGCAGTTCCGGGACAGCCTCTGGGGCCAACGTCCTGACTTTC
TRBV27,TRBD1,NA,TRBJ2-5,CASAPRTGLETQYF,TGTGCCAGCGCCCCCCGGACAGGGTTAGAGACCCAGTACTTC
TRBV10-3,TRBD1,NA,TRBJ1-2,CAISELNRGQNGYTF,TGTGCCATCAGTGAGTTAAACAGGGGGCAAAATGGCTACACCTTC
TRBV18,NA,NA,TRBJ1-5,CASSQGSERPQHF,TGTGCCAGCTCCCAGGGGTCGGAGCGGCCCCAGCATTTT
TRBV5-1,NA,few,TRBJ1-1,CASRSPWRGGTEAFF,TGCGCCAGCAGGTCCCCTTGGAGAGGTGGCACTGAAGCTTTCTTT
TRBV6-1,TRBD1,NA,TRBJ1-2,CASSETGTGALYGYTF,TGTGCCAGCAGTGAAACCGGGACAGGGGCCCTATATGGCTACACCTTC
TRBV1,NA,once,TRBJ2-2,CTSSQDRRLGRRRGPGELFF,TGCACCAGCAGCCAAGATCGGAGGTTGGGGAGGCGGCGGGGACCCGGGGAGCTGTTTTTT
TRBV11-2,TRBD1,NA,TRBJ1-2,CASSPRQGSSYGYTF,TGTGCCAGCAGCCCCCGACAGGGATCCTCCTATGGCTACACCTTC
TRBV7-3,TRBD2,NA,TRBJ2-3,CASSLRTSGTDTQYF,TGTGCCAGCAGCTTACGGACTAGCGGCACAGATACGCAGTATTTT
TRBV28,NA,once,TRBJ1-1,CASRISLNTEAFF,TGTGCCAGCAGAATTAGCCTGAACACTGAAGCTTTCTTT
TRBV25-1,NA,NA,TRBJ1-4,CASRDSFNEKLFF,TGTGCCAGCAGGGACTCCTTTAATGAAAAACTGTTTTTT
TRBV5-1,NA,NA,TRBJ2-1,CASNFLYNEQFF,TGCGCCAGCAATTTTCTTTACAATGAGCAGTTCTTC
TRBV30,TRBD1,NA,TRBJ2-7,CAWSADRTGWTYEQYF,TGTGCCTGGAGTGCAGACCGGACAGGCTGGACCTACGAGCAGTACTTC
TRBV3-1/TRBV3-2,TRBD2,NA,TRBJ2-5,CASSLWASGSGETQYF,TGTGCCAGCAGCTTGTGGGCTAGCGGGAGCGGCGAGACCCAGTACTTC
TRBV3-1/TRBV3-2,NA,NA,TRBJ2-7,CASSPLGSSYEQYF,TGTGCCAGCAGCCCCCTTGGTAGCTCCTACGAGCAGTACTTC
TRBV27,NA,NA,TRBJ2-7,CASTPRGGFHEQYF,TGTGCCAGCACTCCGAGGGGGGGCTTCCACGAGCAGTACTTC
TRBV9,TRBD2,NA,TRBJ2-2,CASSGTSGGTGELFF,TGTGCCAGCAGCGGGACTAGCGGGGGCACCGGGGAGCTGTTTTTT
TRBV18,NA,once,TRBJ1-1,CASSPVGGAKIHTEAFF,TGTGCCAGCTCACCCGTTGGGGGGGCGAAAATCCACACTGAAGCTTTCTTT
TRBV5-1,TRBD1,NA,TRBJ2-2,CASSFGTGSIGELFF,TGCGCCAGCAGCTTCGGGACAGGGTCGATCGGGGAGCTGTTTTTT
TRBV30,NA,NA,TRBJ2-1,CAWGDSRKEQFF,TGTGCCTGGGGGGACTCTCGGAAGGAGCAGTTCTTC
TRBV30,NA,NA,TRBJ1-2,CAWSVVDGYTF,TGTGCCTGGAGTGTGGTAGATGGCTACACCTTC
TRBV14,NA,NA,TRBJ1-3,CASSQMGLHSGNTIYF,TGTGCCAGCAGCCAAATGGGGCTACACTCTGGAAACACCATATATTTT
TRBV9,NA,NA,TRBJ2-3,CASSLRGPGDTQYF,TGTGCCAGCAGCCTCAGGGGACCGGGAGATACGCAGTATTTT
TRBV12-3/TRBV12-4,NA,NA,TRBJ1-2,CASRLDSVYGYTF,TGTGCCAGCAGACTTGACAGTGTCTATGGCTACACCTTC
TRBV9,TRBD2,NA,TRBJ2-1,CASSVEVGTSGDNEQFF,TGTGCCAGCAGCGTAGAGGTCGGGACTAGCGGGGACAATGAGCAGTTCTTC
TRBV19,TRBD2,once,TRBJ2-3,CASRPSGTSGGLSTDTQYF,TGTGCCAGTAGACCCTCCGGGACTAGCGGGGGCCTCAGCACAGATACGCAGTATTTT
TRBV6-5,NA,NA,TRBJ1-5,CASSPLAGGSQPQHF,TGTGCCAGCAGTCCCTTGGCAGGAGGGAGTCAGCCCCAGCATTTT
TRBV10-3,NA,few,TRBJ2-1,CAISARSGTFNEQFF,TGTGCCATCAGTGCCCGCTCAGGGACTTTCAATGAGCAGTTCTTC
TRBV7-7,NA,once,TRBJ2-3,CASSLGPTDTQYF,TGTGCTAGCAGCCTGGGCCCCACAGATACGCAGTATTTT
TRBV5-1,TRBD1,NA,TRBJ1-6,CASATGVGNSPLHF,TGCGCCAGTGCCACAGGGGTTGGGAATTCACCCCTCCACTTT
TRBV19,NA,NA,TRBJ1-2,CASSIGSAGIGYGYTF,TGTGCCAGTAGTATAGGATCGGCAGGGATAGGGTATGGCTACACCTTC